This T cell receptor (beta chain) was captured in a study of OX40 agonist ivuxolimab in advanced cancers. Whole-study context: Every 2 weeks, patients got intravenous ivuxolimab at one of six dose levels (0.01-10 mg/kg). Therapy given before enrollment (anti-PD-1, anti-PD-L1 or anti-CTLA-4) was allowed, and over 35% had some. Partial responses were achieved by three patients: one hepatocellular carcinoma, two cutaneous melanoma.

The repertoire was sequenced with immunoSEQ multiplex PCR; TCRdb's copy has only in-frame clones and lacks some. The sample holds fewer than 35,000 clones; about nine tenths are singletons and the top ten take around a tenth. This clone occurred once. The receptor was isolated from an adult with an advanced solid tumor such as melanoma, head and neck, liver or kidney cancer. The sample here was CD4+ or CD8+ T cells sorted from blood, taken in a trial of the OX40 agonist ivuxolimab.

CDR3 sequence (DNA): TGTGCCAGCAGTTCCTACGGGACTAGCGGACGGGACGAGCAGTACTTC. It encodes CASSSYGTSGRDEQYF. V is TRBV6-6 and J is TRBJ2-7; 11 nucleotides align to TRBD2. This CDR3 has 16 residues. Trimming removed 4 bases from V and 5 bases from J; junction bases left unmatched: 10. Germline V CDR1 and CDR2: MNHNY, SVGAGI (reference sequence).